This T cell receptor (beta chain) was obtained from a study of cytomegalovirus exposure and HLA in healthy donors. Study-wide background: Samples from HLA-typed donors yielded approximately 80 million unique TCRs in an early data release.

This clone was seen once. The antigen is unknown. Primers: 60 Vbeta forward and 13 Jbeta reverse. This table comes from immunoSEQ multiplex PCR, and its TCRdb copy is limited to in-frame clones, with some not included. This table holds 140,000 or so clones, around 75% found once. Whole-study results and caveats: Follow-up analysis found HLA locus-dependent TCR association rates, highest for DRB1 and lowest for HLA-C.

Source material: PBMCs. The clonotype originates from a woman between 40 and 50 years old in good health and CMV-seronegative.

CDR3 region: CASSSLITGSRGTGELFF. The CDR3 bases are TGTGCCAGCAGTTCGTTAATTACGGGGTCACGGGGCACCGGGGAGCTGTTTTTT. The chain joins TRBV6-9 to TRBJ2-2, with D possibly matching TRBD2 (5 bases). The CDR3 consists of 18 residues. Trimming pared 4 bases from V and 4 bases from J, leaving 22 bases between. Germline V CDR1 and CDR2: MNHGY, SVAAGI.